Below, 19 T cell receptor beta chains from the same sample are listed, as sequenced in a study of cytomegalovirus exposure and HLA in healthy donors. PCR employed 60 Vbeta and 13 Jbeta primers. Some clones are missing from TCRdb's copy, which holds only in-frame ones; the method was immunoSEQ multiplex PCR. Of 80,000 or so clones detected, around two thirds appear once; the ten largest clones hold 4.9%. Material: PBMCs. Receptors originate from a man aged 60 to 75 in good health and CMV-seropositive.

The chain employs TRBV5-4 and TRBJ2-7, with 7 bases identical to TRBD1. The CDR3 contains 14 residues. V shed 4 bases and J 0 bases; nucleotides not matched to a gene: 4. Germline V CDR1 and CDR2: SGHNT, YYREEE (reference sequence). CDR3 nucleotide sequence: TGTGCCAGCAGCCGCAGGGACAGCTCCTACGAGCAGTACTTC. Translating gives CASSRRDSSYEQYF.

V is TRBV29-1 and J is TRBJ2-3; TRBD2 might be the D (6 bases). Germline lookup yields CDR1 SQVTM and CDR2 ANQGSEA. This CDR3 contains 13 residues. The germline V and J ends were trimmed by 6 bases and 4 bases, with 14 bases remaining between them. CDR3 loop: CSVEEGLADTQYF. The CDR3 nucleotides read TGCAGCGTGGAGGAGGGGCTCGCAGATACGCAGTATTTT.

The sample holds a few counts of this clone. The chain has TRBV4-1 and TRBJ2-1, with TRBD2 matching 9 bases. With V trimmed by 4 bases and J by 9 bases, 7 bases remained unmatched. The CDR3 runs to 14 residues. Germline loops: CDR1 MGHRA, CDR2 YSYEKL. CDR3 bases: TGCGCCAGCAGCCCCTTTACAGCGGGGGGTGAGCAGTTCTTC. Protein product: CASSPFTAGGEQFF.

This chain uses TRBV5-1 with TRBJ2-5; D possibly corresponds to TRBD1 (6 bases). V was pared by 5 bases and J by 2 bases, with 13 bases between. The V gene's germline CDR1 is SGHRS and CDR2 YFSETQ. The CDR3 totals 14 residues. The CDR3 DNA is TGCGCCAGCAGTACAGGGATGGGACAAGAGACCCAGTACTTC. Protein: CASSTGMGQETQYF.

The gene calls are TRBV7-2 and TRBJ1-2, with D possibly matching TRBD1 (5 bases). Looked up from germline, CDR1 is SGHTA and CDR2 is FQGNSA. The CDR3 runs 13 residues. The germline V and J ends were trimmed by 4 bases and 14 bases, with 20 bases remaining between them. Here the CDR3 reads CASSYRQTRDRTF. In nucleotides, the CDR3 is TGTGCCAGCAGCTACCGACAGACCAGGGATCGGACCTTC.

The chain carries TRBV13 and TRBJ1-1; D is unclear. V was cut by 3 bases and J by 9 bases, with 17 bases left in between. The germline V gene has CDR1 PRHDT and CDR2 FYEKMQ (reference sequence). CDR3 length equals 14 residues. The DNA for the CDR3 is TGTGCCAGCAGCTTGGAGATACCGCCTTTCAAAGCTTTCTTT. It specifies CASSLEIPPFKAFF.

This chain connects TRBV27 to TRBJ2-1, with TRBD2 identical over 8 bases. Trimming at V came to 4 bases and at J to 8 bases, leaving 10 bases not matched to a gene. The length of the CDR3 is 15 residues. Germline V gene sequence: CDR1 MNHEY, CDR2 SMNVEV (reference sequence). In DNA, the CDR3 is TGTGCCAGCAGTTCCAGCGGGGGATTGGGGGATGAGCAGTTCTTC. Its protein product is CASSSSGGLGDEQFF.

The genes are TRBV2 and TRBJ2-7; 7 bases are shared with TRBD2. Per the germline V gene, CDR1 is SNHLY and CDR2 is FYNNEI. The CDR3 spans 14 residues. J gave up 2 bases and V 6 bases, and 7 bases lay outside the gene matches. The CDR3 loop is CASRAAGFTYEQYF. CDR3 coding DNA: TGTGCCAGCAGAGCAGCGGGGTTTACCTACGAGCAGTACTTC.

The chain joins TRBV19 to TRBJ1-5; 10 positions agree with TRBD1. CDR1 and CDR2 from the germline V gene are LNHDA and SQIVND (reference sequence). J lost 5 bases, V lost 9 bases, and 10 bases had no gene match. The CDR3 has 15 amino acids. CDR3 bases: TGTGCCAGCCGGACGGGACAGGGGTTCTATCAGCCCCAGCATTTT. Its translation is CASRTGQGFYQPQHF.

CDR3 nucleotide sequence: TGCAGCGTTGCCCGGGACAGCTCCTACGAGCAGTACTTC. The encoded protein is CSVARDSSYEQYF. This chain connects TRBV29-1 to TRBJ2-7; TRBD1 matches at 7 bases. The V gene end was trimmed by 4 bases and the J gene end by 0 bases; junction bases not matched to a gene: 3. Germline lookup yields CDR1 SQVTM and CDR2 ANQGSEA. The CDR3 runs to 13 residues.

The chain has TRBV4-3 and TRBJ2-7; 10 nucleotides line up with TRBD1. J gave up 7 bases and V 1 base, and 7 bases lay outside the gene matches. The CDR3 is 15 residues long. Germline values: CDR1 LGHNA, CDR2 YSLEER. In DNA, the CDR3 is TGCGCCAGCAGCCAAGGGTTAGGACAGGGGGGTGAGCAGTACTTC. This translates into CASSQGLGQGGEQYF.

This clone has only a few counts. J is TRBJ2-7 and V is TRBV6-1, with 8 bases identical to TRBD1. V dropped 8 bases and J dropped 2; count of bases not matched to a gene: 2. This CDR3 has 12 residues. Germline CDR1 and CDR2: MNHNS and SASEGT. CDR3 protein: CASGQGTYEQYF. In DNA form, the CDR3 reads TGTGCCAGCGGACAGGGCACCTACGAGCAGTACTTC.

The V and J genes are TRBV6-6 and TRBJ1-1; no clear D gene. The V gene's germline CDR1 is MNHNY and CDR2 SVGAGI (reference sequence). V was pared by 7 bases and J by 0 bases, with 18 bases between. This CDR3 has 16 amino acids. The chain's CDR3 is CASNKALDYMNTEAFF. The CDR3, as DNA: TGTGCCAGCAACAAGGCCCTGGACTATATGAACACTGAAGCTTTCTTT.

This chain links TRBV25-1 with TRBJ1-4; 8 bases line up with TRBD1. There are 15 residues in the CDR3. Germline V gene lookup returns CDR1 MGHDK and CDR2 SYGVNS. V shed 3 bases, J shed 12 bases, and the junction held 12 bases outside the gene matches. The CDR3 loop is CASSDPGTGDVELFF. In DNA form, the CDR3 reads TGTGCCAGCAGTGACCCCGGGACAGGAGATGTAGAACTGTTTTTT.

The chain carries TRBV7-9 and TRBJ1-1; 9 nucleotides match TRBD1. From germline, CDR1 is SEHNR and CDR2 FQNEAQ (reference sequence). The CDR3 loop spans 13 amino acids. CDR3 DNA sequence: TGTTCCTGTTCGAACAGGGGGCTAACTGAAGCTTTCTTT. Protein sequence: CSCSNRGLTEAFF. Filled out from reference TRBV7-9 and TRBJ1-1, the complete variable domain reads DTGVSQNPRHKITKRGQNVTFRCDPISEHNRLYWYRQTLGQGPEFLTYFQNEAQLEKSRLLSDRFSAERPKGSFSTLEIQRTEQGDSAMYLCSCSNRGLTEAFFGQGTRLTVV.

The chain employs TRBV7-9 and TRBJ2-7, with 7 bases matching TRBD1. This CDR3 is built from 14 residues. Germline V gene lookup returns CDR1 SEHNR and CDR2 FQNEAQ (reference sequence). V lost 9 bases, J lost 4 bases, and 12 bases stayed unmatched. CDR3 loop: CASTTGVVGYEQYF. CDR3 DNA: TGTGCCAGTACAACAGGGGTTGTTGGGTACGAGCAGTACTTC.

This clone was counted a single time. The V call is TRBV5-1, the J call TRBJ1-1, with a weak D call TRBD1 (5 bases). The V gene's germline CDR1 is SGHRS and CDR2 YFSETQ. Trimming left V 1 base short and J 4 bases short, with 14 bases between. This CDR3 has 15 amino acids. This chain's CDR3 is CASSLRGTSLTEAFF. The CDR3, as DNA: TGCGCCAGCAGCTTGCGCGGGACGTCCCTCACTGAAGCTTTCTTT.

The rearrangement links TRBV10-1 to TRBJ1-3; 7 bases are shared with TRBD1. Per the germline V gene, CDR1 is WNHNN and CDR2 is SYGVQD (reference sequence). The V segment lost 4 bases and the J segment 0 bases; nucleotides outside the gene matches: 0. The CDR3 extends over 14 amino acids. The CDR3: CASSGQGSGNTIYF. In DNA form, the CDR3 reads TGCGCCAGCAGTGGACAGGGCTCTGGAAACACCATATATTTT.

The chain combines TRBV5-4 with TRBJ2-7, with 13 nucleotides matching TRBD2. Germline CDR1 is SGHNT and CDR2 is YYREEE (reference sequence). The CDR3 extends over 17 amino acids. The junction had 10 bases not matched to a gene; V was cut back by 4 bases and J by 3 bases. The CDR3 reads CASSQEGLAGVNYEQYF. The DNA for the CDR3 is TGTGCCAGCAGCCAAGAAGGACTAGCGGGAGTAAACTACGAGCAGTACTTC.